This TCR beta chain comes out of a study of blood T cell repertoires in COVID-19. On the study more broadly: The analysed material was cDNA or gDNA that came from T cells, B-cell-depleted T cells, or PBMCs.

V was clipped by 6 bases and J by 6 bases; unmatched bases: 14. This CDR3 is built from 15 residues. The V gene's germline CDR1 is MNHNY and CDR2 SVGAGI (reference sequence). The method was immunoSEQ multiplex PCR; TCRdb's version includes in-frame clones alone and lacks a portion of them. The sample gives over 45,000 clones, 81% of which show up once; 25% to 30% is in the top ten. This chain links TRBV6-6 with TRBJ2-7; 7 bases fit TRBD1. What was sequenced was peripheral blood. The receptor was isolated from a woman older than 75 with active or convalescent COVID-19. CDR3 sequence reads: CASRDRAAPFGEQYF. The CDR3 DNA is TGTGCCAGCAGAGACAGGGCGGCACCTTTTGGCGAGCAGTACTTC.